This T cell receptor (beta chain) is drawn from a study of shared clonotypes between healthy human individuals. Notes on the study in general: Owing to a small donor count, the genetic and exposure-history diversity represented was limited.

The CDR3 covers 14 residues. The germline V gene has CDR1 SGHTS and CDR2 YDEGEE. V was shortened by 2 bases and J by 7 bases, with 13 bases between the two germline ends. A remark on this clone: The antigen remains unidentified.

The method was immunoSEQ multiplex PCR; TCRdb's version includes in-frame clones alone and lacks a portion of them. Of roughly 2,000,000 clones listed, around 96% are singletons. Only CD45RO-negative cells positively selected for CCR7 counted as naive CD8 cells, so terminally differentiated effector memory CD45RA+ cells were excluded. Sequencing input: naive CD8+ T cells sorted from blood. This clonotype was obtained from a man aged 18 to 30 in good health. The chain combines TRBV5-8 with TRBJ2-1; perhaps TRBD2 as D (6 bases). The chain's CDR3 is CASSLGGATNEQFF. For the CDR3, the DNA is TGTGCCAGCAGCTTAGGAGGGGCGACAAATGAGCAGTTCTTC.